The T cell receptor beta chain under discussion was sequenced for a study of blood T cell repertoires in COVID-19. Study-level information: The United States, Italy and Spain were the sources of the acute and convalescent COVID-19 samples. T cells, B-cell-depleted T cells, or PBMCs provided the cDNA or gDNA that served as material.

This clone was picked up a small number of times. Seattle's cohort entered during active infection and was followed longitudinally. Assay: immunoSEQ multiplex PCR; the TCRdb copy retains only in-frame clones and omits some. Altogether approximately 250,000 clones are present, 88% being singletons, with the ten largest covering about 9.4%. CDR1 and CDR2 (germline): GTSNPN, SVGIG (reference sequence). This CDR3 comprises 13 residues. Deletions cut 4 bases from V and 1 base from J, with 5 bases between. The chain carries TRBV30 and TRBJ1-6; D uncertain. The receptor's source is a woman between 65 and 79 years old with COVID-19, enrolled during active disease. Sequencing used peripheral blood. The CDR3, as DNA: TGTGCCTGGACGGGGTCCTATAATTCACCCCTCCACTTT. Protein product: CAWTGSYNSPLHF.